The rows below give T cell receptor beta chains drawn from one sample of a study of radiotherapy plus CTLA-4 blockade in lung cancer. Using immunoSEQ multiplex PCR, the repertoire was profiled, and TCRdb retains in-frame clones only, with some absent. Of around 86,000 clones listed, roughly 80% were seen once; the top ten hold under 0.85%. Here the sequenced sample was peripheral blood, taken from a patient treated with radiotherapy plus ipilimumab. Source of these receptors: a human donor with non-small cell lung cancer who had stable disease on radiotherapy plus ipilimumab. Each CDR3 is given with its conserved first and last residue. D genes are given only for firm matches. Expanded clones get a size class; other rows say once, few or many, or leave the size out.

D gene: TRBD1; clone size: few; V gene: TRBV19; J gene: TRBJ1-5; CDR3 DNA: TGTGCCACCGGTGACAGGGGGCCTCAGCCCCAGCATTTT; CDR3 protein: CATGDRGPQPQHF
D gene: NA; clone size: NA; V gene: TRBV28; J gene: TRBJ1-5; CDR3 DNA: TGTGCCAGCAAATCTCAACAGGGCAATCAGCCCCAGCATTTT; CDR3 protein: CASKSQQGNQPQHF
D gene: NA; clone size: NA; V gene: TRBV10-2; J gene: TRBJ2-7; CDR3 DNA: TGCGCCAGCAGTGAGTCCCGCCGGGCGGGTAAGGTGGGCGAGCAGTACTTC; CDR3 protein: CASSESRRAGKVGEQYF
D gene: TRBD1; clone size: NA; V gene: TRBV19; J gene: TRBJ1-5; CDR3 DNA: TGTGCCAGTAGGAGACAGGGGTCGGGTCAGCCCCAGCATTTT; CDR3 protein: CASRRQGSGQPQHF
D gene: TRBD1; clone size: NA; V gene: TRBV28; J gene: TRBJ1-5; CDR3 DNA: TGTGCCAGCACCCCTAAGGAGGGACAGGGAAATCAGCCCCAGCATTTT; CDR3 protein: CASTPKEGQGNQPQHF
D gene: NA; clone size: NA; V gene: TRBV12-2; J gene: TRBJ2-3; CDR3 DNA: TGTGCAAGTCGCATGCGGGGGGTCACAGATACGCAGTATTTT; CDR3 protein: CASRMRGVTDTQYF
D gene: NA; clone size: NA; V gene: TRBV2; J gene: TRBJ1-2; CDR3 DNA: TGTGCCACCGGGACGGATCAAATTGCCTATGGCTACACCTTC; CDR3 protein: CATGTDQIAYGYTF
D gene: NA; clone size: few; V gene: TRBV4-1; J gene: TRBJ2-7; CDR3 DNA: TGCGCCAGCAGCCAAGATCGTCAGGCCTCCTACGAGCAGTACTTC; CDR3 protein: CASSQDRQASYEQYF
D gene: NA; clone size: NA; V gene: TRBV4-2; J gene: TRBJ1-6; CDR3 DNA: TGTGCCAGCAGCCGACAACCGGGACAAGATAATTCACCCCTCCACTTT; CDR3 protein: CASSRQPGQDNSPLHF
D gene: TRBD1; clone size: NA; V gene: TRBV30; J gene: TRBJ1-2; CDR3 DNA: TGTGCCTGGGAGGGACAGGGAGTAGGTGGCTACACCTTC; CDR3 protein: CAWEGQGVGGYTF
D gene: NA; clone size: NA; V gene: TRBV29-1; J gene: TRBJ1-1; CDR3 DNA: TGCAGCGTTGTCGGGGCTCCGGGGGCTTTCTTT; CDR3 protein: CSVVGAPGAFF
D gene: TRBD2; clone size: NA; V gene: TRBV18; J gene: TRBJ2-3; CDR3 DNA: TGTGCCAGCTCACCTCTAGCGGGGATCACAGATACGCAGTATTTT; CDR3 protein: CASSPLAGITDTQYF
D gene: NA; clone size: NA; V gene: TRBV25-1; J gene: TRBJ1-6; CDR3 DNA: TGTGCCAGCAGTGAATACAAGGGTGAGGGTTCACCCCTCCACTTT; CDR3 protein: CASSEYKGEGSPLHF
D gene: NA; clone size: NA; V gene: TRBV7-8; J gene: TRBJ1-6; CDR3 DNA: TGTGCCAGCAGCTTAGTGGTTTCGGGTAATTCACCCCTCCACTTT; CDR3 protein: CASSLVVSGNSPLHF
D gene: TRBD2; clone size: NA; V gene: TRBV5-4; J gene: TRBJ2-2; CDR3 DNA: TGTGCCAGCAGCTTGGGAGGGCTAGCGGGATACACCGGGGAGCTGTTTTTT; CDR3 protein: CASSLGGLAGYTGELFF
D gene: NA; clone size: NA; V gene: TRBV30; J gene: TRBJ2-3; CDR3 DNA: TGTGCCTGGAATACCCCCGTCCGGGGAGATACGCAGTATTTT; CDR3 protein: CAWNTPVRGDTQYF
D gene: NA; clone size: NA; V gene: TRBV27; J gene: TRBJ2-3; CDR3 DNA: TGTGCCAGCAGTTTTCAGACAGGGACTAGCACAGATACGCAGTATTTT; CDR3 protein: CASSFQTGTSTDTQYF
D gene: NA; clone size: NA; V gene: TRBV5-6; J gene: TRBJ1-4; CDR3 DNA: TGTGCCAGCAGCCTAATGGGGGGATCCAACCTGAAGGAACTGTTTTTT; CDR3 protein: CASSLMGGSNLKELFF
D gene: NA; clone size: NA; V gene: TRBV19; J gene: TRBJ1-2; CDR3 DNA: TGTGCCAGCGAGAGTAACTATGGCTACACCTTC; CDR3 protein: CASESNYGYTF
D gene: TRBD1; clone size: NA; V gene: TRBV28; J gene: TRBJ1-5; CDR3 DNA: TGTGCCAGCAGGGACCTAGGGACAGTACTACATCAGCCCCAGCATTTT; CDR3 protein: CASRDLGTVLHQPQHF
D gene: TRBD2; clone size: NA; V gene: TRBV2; J gene: TRBJ2-1; CDR3 DNA: TGTGCCAGTCATAGCGGGGATATGTTCTTC; CDR3 protein: CASHSGDMFF
D gene: NA; clone size: NA; V gene: TRBV11-2; J gene: TRBJ1-1; CDR3 DNA: TGTGCCAGCAGCCCCCAGGGCAGGGTCGGTTTCTTT; CDR3 protein: CASSPQGRVGFF
D gene: NA; clone size: NA; V gene: TRBV7-9; J gene: TRBJ1-5; CDR3 DNA: TGTGCCAGCGGGGGAAGCAATCAGCCCCAGCATTTT; CDR3 protein: CASGGSNQPQHF
D gene: TRBD1; clone size: few; V gene: TRBV6-1; J gene: TRBJ1-2; CDR3 DNA: TGTGCCAGCATACGGGCGGGACAGGGCTCGTGGGGCTACACCTTC; CDR3 protein: CASIRAGQGSWGYTF
D gene: NA; clone size: NA; V gene: TRBV28; J gene: TRBJ1-5; CDR3 DNA: TGTGCCAGCTCGGGTGGACAGCCCCAGCATTTT; CDR3 protein: CASSGGQPQHF
D gene: NA; clone size: NA; V gene: TRBV11-2; J gene: TRBJ1-3; CDR3 DNA: TGTGCCAGCAACCCGGGAATAGTCTCTGGAAACACCATATATTTT; CDR3 protein: CASNPGIVSGNTIYF
D gene: NA; clone size: NA; V gene: TRBV13; J gene: TRBJ1-1; CDR3 DNA: TGTGCCAGCAGCACTTCAGTGCTTAGAAACACTGAAGCTTTCTTT; CDR3 protein: CASSTSVLRNTEAFF
D gene: TRBD1; clone size: NA; V gene: TRBV5-6; J gene: TRBJ1-3; CDR3 DNA: TGTGCCAGCAGCTTGGGGGGACAGGGATTTTCTGGAAACACCATATATTTT; CDR3 protein: CASSLGGQGFSGNTIYF
D gene: NA; clone size: once; V gene: TRBV4-2; J gene: TRBJ1-1; CDR3 DNA: TGTGCCAGCAGCCAAGTGGGGATGGGCAAGAACACTGAAGCTTTCTTT; CDR3 protein: CASSQVGMGKNTEAFF
D gene: NA; clone size: NA; V gene: TRBV6-1; J gene: TRBJ1-6; CDR3 DNA: TGTGCCAGCAGTGAAGCACCCTTCAGGGGAACACCCCTCCACTTT; CDR3 protein: CASSEAPFRGTPLHF
D gene: NA; clone size: NA; V gene: TRBV4-1; J gene: TRBJ1-5; CDR3 DNA: TGCGCCAGCAGCCAAATAGGAGTTGGACCCCAGCATTTT; CDR3 protein: CASSQIGVGPQHF
D gene: NA; clone size: once; V gene: TRBV9; J gene: TRBJ2-3; CDR3 DNA: TGTGCCAGCAGCGCCGCCAAGTTAGGGGGGGGACTAGATACGCAGTATTTT; CDR3 protein: CASSAAKLGGGLDTQYF
D gene: NA; clone size: NA; V gene: TRBV5-1; J gene: TRBJ1-1; CDR3 DNA: TGCGCCAGCGGAACGACAGGGAACACTGAAGCTTTCTTT; CDR3 protein: CASGTTGNTEAFF
D gene: TRBD1; clone size: NA; V gene: TRBV5-4; J gene: TRBJ1-6; CDR3 DNA: TGTGCCTTTATCTCTGGGACAGATAATTCACCCCTCCACTTT; CDR3 protein: CAFISGTDNSPLHF
D gene: NA; clone size: NA; V gene: TRBV30; J gene: TRBJ2-2; CDR3 DNA: TGTGCCTGGAGAAAAAACTTGAAAGCCACCGGGGAGCTGTTTTTT; CDR3 protein: CAWRKNLKATGELFF
D gene: NA; clone size: NA; V gene: TRBV2; J gene: TRBJ2-2; CDR3 DNA: TGTGCCAGCAGAGTGGACAACGCCGGGGAGCTGTTTTTT; CDR3 protein: CASRVDNAGELFF
D gene: NA; clone size: NA; V gene: TRBV2; J gene: TRBJ2-3; CDR3 DNA: TGTGCCAGCAGAGTCGGGTCCCCCACAGATACGCAGTATTTT; CDR3 protein: CASRVGSPTDTQYF
D gene: NA; clone size: NA; V gene: TRBV19; J gene: TRBJ2-2; CDR3 DNA: TGTGCCAGTAGTGCCCGGGGGAACACCGGGGAGCTGTTTTTT; CDR3 protein: CASSARGNTGELFF
D gene: NA; clone size: NA; V gene: TRBV5-1; J gene: TRBJ2-2; CDR3 DNA: TGCGCCAGCAGCTGGGGAAGCGCAGTCCCTGGGGAGCTGTTTTTT; CDR3 protein: CASSWGSAVPGELFF
D gene: TRBD2; clone size: NA; V gene: TRBV30; J gene: TRBJ2-7; CDR3 DNA: TGTGCCTGGTCGGGTAGCGGGACCTACGAGCAGTACTTC; CDR3 protein: CAWSGSGTYEQYF
D gene: TRBD1; clone size: NA; V gene: TRBV7-6; J gene: TRBJ2-2; CDR3 DNA: TGTGCCAGCAGCTCGGGACAGGGTGGCACCGGGGAGCTGTTTTTT; CDR3 protein: CASSSGQGGTGELFF
D gene: NA; clone size: NA; V gene: TRBV9; J gene: TRBJ2-6; CDR3 DNA: TGTGCCAGCAGCGATCTGAGCTCTGGGGCCAACGTCCTGACTTTC; CDR3 protein: CASSDLSSGANVLTF
D gene: NA; clone size: few; V gene: TRBV5-8; J gene: TRBJ1-4; CDR3 DNA: TGTGCCAGCAGCCCTGGGACGGGAAGGAGAATTGAAAAACTGTTTTTT; CDR3 protein: CASSPGTGRRIEKLFF
D gene: NA; clone size: NA; V gene: TRBV10-3; J gene: TRBJ1-1; CDR3 DNA: TGTGCCATCAGTGAGTCCCAGGACCTGAACACTGAAGCTTTCTTT; CDR3 protein: CAISESQDLNTEAFF
D gene: TRBD1; clone size: once; V gene: TRBV7-7; J gene: TRBJ2-5; CDR3 DNA: TGTGCCAGCAGCGCGACAGGGCAGTTAGAGACCCAGTACTTC; CDR3 protein: CASSATGQLETQYF
D gene: TRBD2; clone size: once; V gene: TRBV29-1; J gene: TRBJ2-3; CDR3 DNA: TGCAGCCGGGCGGGTATAGCGGGGGGGCCGGAGAGCACAGATACGCAGTATTTT; CDR3 protein: CSRAGIAGGPESTDTQYF
D gene: NA; clone size: NA; V gene: TRBV18; J gene: TRBJ2-7; CDR3 DNA: TGTGCCAGCTCAGAGGGGTACTACGAGCAGTACTTC; CDR3 protein: CASSEGYYEQYF
D gene: NA; clone size: NA; V gene: TRBV20-1; J gene: TRBJ1-4; CDR3 DNA: TGCAGTGCCCCGGACCTAAAAAAACTGTTTTTT; CDR3 protein: CSAPDLKKLFF
D gene: NA; clone size: NA; V gene: TRBV7-2; J gene: TRBJ2-5; CDR3 DNA: TGTGCCAGCAGCTTACTTCGCGGGAAAGGACAAGAGACCCAGTACTTC; CDR3 protein: CASSLLRGKGQETQYF
D gene: NA; clone size: NA; V gene: TRBV10-3; J gene: TRBJ1-1; CDR3 DNA: TGTGCCATCAGTGAATCGGGAAGAATGCAGGAAGCTTTCTTT; CDR3 protein: CAISESGRMQEAFF
D gene: NA; clone size: NA; V gene: TRBV15; J gene: TRBJ1-6; CDR3 DNA: TGTGCCACCAGCAGAGATGGGGGTAGGGATTCACCCCTCCACTTT; CDR3 protein: CATSRDGGRDSPLHF
D gene: TRBD2; clone size: few; V gene: TRBV6-5; J gene: TRBJ2-7; CDR3 DNA: TGTGCCAGTACGGGACTAGCGGGAGTTGGCGAGCAGTACTTC; CDR3 protein: CASTGLAGVGEQYF
D gene: NA; clone size: few; V gene: TRBV30; J gene: TRBJ1-4; CDR3 DNA: TGTGCCTGGAGTGATGGGACAACAGAAAAACTGTTTTTT; CDR3 protein: CAWSDGTTEKLFF
D gene: TRBD2; clone size: NA; V gene: TRBV28; J gene: TRBJ2-7; CDR3 DNA: TGTGCCAGCAGTTTACTAACTAGCGGGGGGGTCTACGAGCAGTACTTC; CDR3 protein: CASSLLTSGGVYEQYF
D gene: NA; clone size: few; V gene: TRBV28; J gene: TRBJ1-5; CDR3 DNA: TGTGCCAGCAGTTTGAGTCTTCAGCCCCAGCATTTT; CDR3 protein: CASSLSLQPQHF
D gene: NA; clone size: NA; V gene: TRBV6-1; J gene: TRBJ2-7; CDR3 DNA: TGTGCCAGCAATTCCCACAGGGCGGCCTACGAGCAGTACTTC; CDR3 protein: CASNSHRAAYEQYF
D gene: NA; clone size: NA; V gene: TRBV5-8; J gene: TRBJ1-4; CDR3 DNA: TGTGCCAGCAGTACGAATTTGGGGGCGACGGATGAAAAACTGTTTTTT; CDR3 protein: CASSTNLGATDEKLFF
D gene: NA; clone size: NA; V gene: TRBV28; J gene: TRBJ2-7; CDR3 DNA: TGTGCCAGCCGACGGACCGAGGTTCGCGAGCAGTACTTC; CDR3 protein: CASRRTEVREQYF
D gene: NA; clone size: NA; V gene: TRBV10-2; J gene: TRBJ2-1; CDR3 DNA: TGCGCCAGCAGTGAGTCGTTCCCGGGACAATACAATGAGCAGTTCTTC; CDR3 protein: CASSESFPGQYNEQFF
D gene: NA; clone size: NA; V gene: TRBV10-1; J gene: TRBJ1-1; CDR3 DNA: TGCGCCAGCAGTGAGTCTCGGTCGAACACTGAAGCTTTCTTT; CDR3 protein: CASSESRSNTEAFF